This T cell receptor beta chain comes out of a study of OX40 agonist ivuxolimab in advanced cancers. Study summary: Patients were treated with ivuxolimab, an agonistic anti-OX40 (CD134) antibody. Study-wide results and caveats: Among the least clonally expanded were partial responders at 0.1-3.0 mg/kg. The expanded peripheral T cells' antigen specificity was not determined. The authors also found low normalized T-cell clonal expansion in some nonresponders.

As to this clone: The antigen is undetermined.

Germline trimming cut 6 bases from V and 5 bases from J; bases unmatched to any gene: 16. The length of the CDR3 is 17 residues. Germline lookup yields CDR1 LGHNT and CDR2 FRNRAP. The assay was immunoSEQ multiplex PCR, and TCRdb's table has in-frame clones only and misses some. Of tens of thousands of clones listed, approximately 79% are singletons. The J gene is TRBJ1-2, the V gene TRBV12-5, with 9 nucleotides matching TRBD1. This TCR came from an adult with an advanced solid tumor such as melanoma, head and neck, liver or kidney cancer. Here the sequenced sample was CD4+ or CD8+ T cells sorted from blood, taken in a trial of the OX40 agonist ivuxolimab. CDR3 region: CASGFSTGDRDLYGYTF. CDR3 nucleotide sequence: TGTGCTAGTGGCTTCTCCACGGGGGACAGGGACCTTTATGGCTACACCTTC.